Below, 5 T cell receptor beta chains from the same sample are listed, as sequenced in a study of blood T cell repertoires in COVID-19. Sequencing was performed with immunoSEQ multiplex PCR; in TCRdb, only in-frame clones are kept and a portion is missing. The data hold around 260,000 clones, with 88% observed a single time. Sequenced: peripheral blood. The receptors here all came from a man between 60 and 75 years old who had recovered from COVID-19.

The gene calls are TRBV24-1 and TRBJ2-7; 8 bases are shared with TRBD1. The CDR3 consists of 17 residues. The V gene end was trimmed by 4 bases and the J gene end by 1 base; junction bases not matched to a gene: 11. Germline V CDR1 and CDR2: KGHDR, SFDVKD. CDR3 sequence: CATSDGQGNSYSYEQYF. CDR3 coding DNA: TGTGCCACCAGTGACGGACAGGGAAATTCCTATTCCTACGAGCAGTACTTC.

The V and J genes are TRBV7-2 and TRBJ1-2; no firm D call. Trimming took 1 base from V and 3 from J, leaving 9 bases between them. Germline CDR1 and CDR2: SGHTA and FQGNSA. The CDR3 is 14 residues long. CDR3 region: CASSLVGGDYGYTF. DNA of the CDR3: TGTGCCAGCAGCTTAGTCGGCGGAGACTATGGCTACACCTTC.

V gene TRBV4-2 combines with J gene TRBJ2-7; no reliable D call. Germline-derived CDR1 and CDR2 are LGHNA and YNFKEQ. The CDR3 has 15 amino acids. V was trimmed by 5 bases and J by 0 bases, leaving 14 bases between them. The chain's CDR3 is CASSSSPGNSYEQYF. Here the CDR3 DNA reads TGTGCCAGCAGCTCTTCCCCAGGTAACTCCTACGAGCAGTACTTC.

This CDR3 reads CASSLTPRDIRKKQPQHF. In nucleotides, the CDR3 is TGTGCCAGCAGCTTAACGCCTAGGGACATCAGGAAAAAGCAGCCCCAGCATTTT. V usage is TRBV7-3 and J usage is TRBJ1-5; D might be TRBD1 (6 bases). V dropped 0 bases and J dropped 7 bases, with 22 bases sitting between them. CDR3 length: 18 residues. Germline loops: CDR1 SGHTA, CDR2 FQGTGA.

This clone was recorded once. This chain uses TRBV6-5 with TRBJ2-2; the match to TRBD1 covers 8 bases. V lost 6 bases and J lost 4; bases outside the gene matches: 7. Germline V gene data show CDR1 as MNHEY and CDR2 as SVGAGI. This CDR3 region has 15 residues. The CDR3 coding sequence is TGTGCCAGCAGAGCCGACAGGGGCGGCACCGGGGAGCTGTTTTTT. Protein: CASRADRGGTGELFF.